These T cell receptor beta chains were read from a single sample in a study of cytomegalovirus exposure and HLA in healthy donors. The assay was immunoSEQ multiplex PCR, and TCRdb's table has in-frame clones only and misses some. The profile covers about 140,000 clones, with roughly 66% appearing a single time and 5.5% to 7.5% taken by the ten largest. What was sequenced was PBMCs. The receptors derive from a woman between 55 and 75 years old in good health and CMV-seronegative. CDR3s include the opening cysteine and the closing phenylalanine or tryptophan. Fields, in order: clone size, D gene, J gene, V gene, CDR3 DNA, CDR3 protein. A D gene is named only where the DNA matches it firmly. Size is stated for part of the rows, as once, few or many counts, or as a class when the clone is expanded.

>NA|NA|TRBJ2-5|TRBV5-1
TGCGCCAGCAGCTTGTCCGGGGTTGGAGAGACCCAGTACTTC
CASSLSGVGETQYF
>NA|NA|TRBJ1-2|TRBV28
TGTGCCAGCAGTCGTCGACTGTTAGGCTACACCTTC
CASSRRLLGYTF
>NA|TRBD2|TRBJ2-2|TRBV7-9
TGTGCCAGCAGTTCGGGGGGGCCAAAGTCCGGGGAGCTGTTTTTT
CASSSGGPKSGELFF
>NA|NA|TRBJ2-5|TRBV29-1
TGCAGCGTTGCCTCTTTTCAAGAGACCCAGTACTTC
CSVASFQETQYF
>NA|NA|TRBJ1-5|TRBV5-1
TGCGCCAGCAGCTTTGAGCAAGTTCAGCCCCAGCATTTT
CASSFEQVQPQHF
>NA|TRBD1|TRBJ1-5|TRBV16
TGTGCCAGCAGCCCCAGACAGGGGAATCAGCCCCAGCATTTT
CASSPRQGNQPQHF
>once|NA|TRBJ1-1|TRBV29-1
TGCAGCGTTGTAAAGAACACTGAAGCTTTCTTT
CSVVKNTEAFF
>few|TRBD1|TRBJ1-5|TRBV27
TGTGCCAGCAGTTTACAGGGGACAGGCTTACATCAGCCCCAGCATTTT
CASSLQGTGLHQPQHF
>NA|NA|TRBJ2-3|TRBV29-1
TGCAGCGCCTCCGAGACCCCAGGCAGCACAGATACGCAGTATTTT
CSASETPGSTDTQYF
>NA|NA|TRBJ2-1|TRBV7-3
TGTGCCAGCAGCTTATCAACCGGCTCCTACAATGAGCAGTTCTTC
CASSLSTGSYNEQFF
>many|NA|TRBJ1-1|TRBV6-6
TGTGCCAGCAGAACGGGACACTTGAACACTGAAGCTTTCTTT
CASRTGHLNTEAFF
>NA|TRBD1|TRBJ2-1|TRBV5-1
TGCGCCAGCAGCTTGCCCGCAGGGGGTCCCTACAATGAGCAGTTCTTC
CASSLPAGGPYNEQFF
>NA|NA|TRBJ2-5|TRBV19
TGTGCCAGTAGTATAGGGGCAAAACAAGAGACCCAGTACTTC
CASSIGAKQETQYF
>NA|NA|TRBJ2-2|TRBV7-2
TGTGCCAGCAGCTTAGCCAGGTCGTCTACCGGGGAGCTGTTTTTT
CASSLARSSTGELFF
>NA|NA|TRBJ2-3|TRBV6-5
TGTGCCAGCAGAACTAGTGGCACAGATACGCAGTATTTT
CASRTSGTDTQYF
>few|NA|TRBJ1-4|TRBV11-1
TGTGCCAGCAGCTTAATCGCAGATGAAAAACTGTTTTTT
CASSLIADEKLFF
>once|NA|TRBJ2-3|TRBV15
TGTGCCACCAGCAGAGACGGTGGGCGCACAGATACGCAGTATTTT
CATSRDGGRTDTQYF
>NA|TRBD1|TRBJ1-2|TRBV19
TGTGCCAGTAGCTTACAGGGGGCCGATGGCTACACCTTC
CASSLQGADGYTF
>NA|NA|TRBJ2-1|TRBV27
TGTGCCAGCAGTTTATCGATATCGGGTGAGCAGTTCTTC
CASSLSISGEQFF
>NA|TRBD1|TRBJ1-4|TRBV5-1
TGCGCCAGCAGCCCCCTGGGGGCAGGGGGCCCCTCAACTAATGAAAAACTGTTTTTT
CASSPLGAGGPSTNEKLFF
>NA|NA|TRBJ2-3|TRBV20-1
TGCAGTGCGCGTAGCACAGATACGCAGTATTTT
CSARSTDTQYF
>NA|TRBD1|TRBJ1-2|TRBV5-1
TGCGCCAGCAGCTTGACAGGGGAAGGCTACACCTTC
CASSLTGEGYTF
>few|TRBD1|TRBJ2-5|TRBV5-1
TGCGCCAGCAGCTTGTTCAGGGGGAAAGAGACCCAGTACTTC
CASSLFRGKETQYF
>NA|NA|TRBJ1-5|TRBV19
TGTGCCAGTAGTATAGATTCTACTCGGCCCCAGCATTTT
CASSIDSTRPQHF
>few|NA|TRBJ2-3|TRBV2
TGTGCCAGCGCGACACGAGGAGGGAGCACAGATACGCAGTATTTT
CASATRGGSTDTQYF
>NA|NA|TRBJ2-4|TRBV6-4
TGTGCCAGCAGTGAATTCCAAGACAGGAGAAAAAACATTCAGTACTTC
CASSEFQDRRKNIQYF
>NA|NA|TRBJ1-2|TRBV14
TGTGCCAGCAGCCTCACCGGGACACCCCAGGGCTACACCTTC
CASSLTGTPQGYTF
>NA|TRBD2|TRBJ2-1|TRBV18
TGTGCCAGCTCACCAAATCTGGGGAGGGATGAGCAGTTCTTC
CASSPNLGRDEQFF
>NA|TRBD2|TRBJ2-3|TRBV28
TGTGCCAGCATCGACCTAGCGGGAGGGCTCACAGATACGCAGTATTTT
CASIDLAGGLTDTQYF
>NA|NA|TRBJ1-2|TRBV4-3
TGCGCCAGCAGCCAAGAGGGGGCGGGCTATGGCTACACCTTC
CASSQEGAGYGYTF
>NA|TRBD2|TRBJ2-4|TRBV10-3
TGTGCCATCAGTGAGTCCCTCGGAGCGGGAGGCAAAAACATTCAGTACTTC
CAISESLGAGGKNIQYF
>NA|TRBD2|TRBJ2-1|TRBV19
TGTGCCAGTCCCAGCCTAGCGGGAGGCCCTGAGCAGTTCTTC
CASPSLAGGPEQFF
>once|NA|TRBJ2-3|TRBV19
TGTGCCAGTAGTATAGCCGGGGGAGGCACAGATACGCAGTATTTT
CASSIAGGGTDTQYF
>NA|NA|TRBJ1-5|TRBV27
TGTGCCAGCAGTTTATTTTACAGGGACCTTTATAGCAATCAGCCCCAGCATTTT
CASSLFYRDLYSNQPQHF
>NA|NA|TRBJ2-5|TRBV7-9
TGTGCCAGCAGCCAATCCGGTGGCGGGCCGCAAGAGACCCAGTACTTC
CASSQSGGGPQETQYF
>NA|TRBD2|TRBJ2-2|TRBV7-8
TGTGCCAGCATCTCGTGGACTAGCGGGAACACCGGGGAGCTGTTTTTT
CASISWTSGNTGELFF
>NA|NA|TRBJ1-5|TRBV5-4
TGTGCCAGCAGCTTGGGACAGCCCTTAGCCCAGCATTTT
CASSLGQPLAQHF
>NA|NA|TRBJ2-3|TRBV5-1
TGCGCCAGCAGCCCGGGGGTCACAGATACGCAGTATTTT
CASSPGVTDTQYF
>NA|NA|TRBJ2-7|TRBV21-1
TGTGCCAGCAGCAAAATGAGTAGGGCAGGGGAAACCTACGAGCAGTACTTC
CASSKMSRAGETYEQYF
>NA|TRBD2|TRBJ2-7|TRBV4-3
TGCGCCAGCAGCCAAGGGGCTAGCGGGGGGAGCGTTGAGCAGTACTTC
CASSQGASGGSVEQYF
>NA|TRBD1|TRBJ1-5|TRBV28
TGTGCCAGCAGTGTCAGGGGGCTTATGAGCAATCAGCCCCAGCATTTT
CASSVRGLMSNQPQHF
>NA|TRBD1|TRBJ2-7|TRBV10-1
TGCGCCAGGACAGGGGGCGACGAGCAGTACTTC
CARTGGDEQYF
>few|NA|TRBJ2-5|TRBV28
TGTGCCAGCAGTAAGGAGCCCGAGACCCAGTACTTC
CASSKEPETQYF
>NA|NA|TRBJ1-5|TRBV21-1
TGTGCCAGCAGCTCTTCCCTTGGAGGGTCCCATAGCAATCAGCCCCAGCATTTT
CASSSSLGGSHSNQPQHF
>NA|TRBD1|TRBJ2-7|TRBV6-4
TGTGCCAGCAGTGTCGACTTGACAGGGTTCAGGTCCGAGCAGTACTTC
CASSVDLTGFRSEQYF
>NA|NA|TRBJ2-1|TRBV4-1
TGCGCCAGCAGCCTCGGACGGGACACCTCCTACAATGAGCAGTTCTTC
CASSLGRDTSYNEQFF
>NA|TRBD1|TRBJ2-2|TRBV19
TGTGCCAGTAGCCGACAGGGGGCTAAGTCGAACACCGGGGAGCTGTTTTTT
CASSRQGAKSNTGELFF
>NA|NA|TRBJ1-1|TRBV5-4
TGTGCCAGCAGCTTACAGGCCGGAGGGGAAGCTTTCTTT
CASSLQAGGEAFF
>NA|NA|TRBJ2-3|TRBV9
TGTGCCAGCAGCGTAGGCCAGGTGCCCACAGATACGCAGTATTTT
CASSVGQVPTDTQYF
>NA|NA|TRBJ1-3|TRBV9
TGTGCCAGCAGCCCAACTTCTACAGGGAGAAACACCATATATTTT
CASSPTSTGRNTIYF